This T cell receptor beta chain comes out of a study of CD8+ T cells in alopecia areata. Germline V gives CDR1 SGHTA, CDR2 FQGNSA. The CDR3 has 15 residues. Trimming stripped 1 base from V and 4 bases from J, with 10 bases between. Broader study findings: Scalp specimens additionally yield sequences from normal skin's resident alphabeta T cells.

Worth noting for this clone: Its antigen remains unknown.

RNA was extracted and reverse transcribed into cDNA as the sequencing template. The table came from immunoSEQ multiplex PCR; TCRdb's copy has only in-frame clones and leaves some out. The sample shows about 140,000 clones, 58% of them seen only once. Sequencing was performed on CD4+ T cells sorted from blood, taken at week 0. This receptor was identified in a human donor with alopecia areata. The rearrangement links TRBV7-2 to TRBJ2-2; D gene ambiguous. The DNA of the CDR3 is TGTGCCAGCAGCTTAGTTTCACGGAGCACCGGGGAGCTGTTTTTT. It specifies CASSLVSRSTGELFF. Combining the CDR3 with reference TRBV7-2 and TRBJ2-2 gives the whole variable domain GAGVSQSPSNKVTEKGKDVELRCDPISGHTALYWYRQSLGQGLEFLIYFQGNSAPDKSGLPSDRFSAERTGGSVSTLTIQRTQQEDSAVYLCASSLVSRSTGELFFGEGSRLTVL.